These 5 T cell receptor beta chains were sequenced from one sample in a study of OX40 agonist ivuxolimab in advanced cancers. Repertoires were generated with immunoSEQ multiplex PCR, while TCRdb's copy carries only in-frame clones and drops some. The sample shows over 80,000 clones, around 90% of them seen only once. The sample in question was CD4+ or CD8+ T cells sorted from blood, obtained in a trial of the OX40 agonist ivuxolimab. Receptors were obtained from an adult with an advanced solid tumor such as melanoma, head and neck, liver or kidney cancer.

The chain carries TRBV19 and TRBJ2-5; 8 nucleotides agree with TRBD2. The CDR3 totals 14 residues. Per germline, CDR1 LNHDA and CDR2 SQIVND (reference sequence). With V trimmed by 6 bases and J by 0 bases, 3 bases remained unmatched. The CDR3 bases are TGTGCCAGTAGCTATAGCGGGGACCAAGAGACCCAGTACTTC. Amino acid sequence: CASSYSGDQETQYF.

The chain couples TRBV7-8 to TRBJ2-5; D might be TRBD1 or TRBD2, each matching 5 bases. The germline V gene has CDR1 SGHVS and CDR2 FQNEAQ. V lost 1 base to trimming and J lost 5 bases, with 14 bases between them. The CDR3 covers 15 residues. The CDR3 loop reads CASSLGGVTRETQYF. The CDR3 DNA sequence: TGTGCCAGCAGCTTAGGAGGGGTGACGCGGGAGACCCAGTACTTC.

V is TRBV9 and J is TRBJ2-1, with D tentatively TRBD2 (6 bases). CDR3 size: 15 residues. The V gene lost 3 bases and the J gene lost 7 bases, with 17 bases spanning the gap. Germline V lookup: CDR1 SGDLS, CDR2 YYNGEE. Here the CDR3 DNA reads TGTGCCAGCAGCGACCGGGACTTCCCTGGGAATGAGCAGTTCTTC. This encodes CASSDRDFPGNEQFF.

CDR3 amino acids: CAWSRGEGEAFF. For the CDR3, the DNA is TGTGCCTGGAGTAGAGGTGAGGGTGAAGCTTTCTTT. J is TRBJ1-1 and V is TRBV30, with D unresolved. Germline CDR1 is GTSNPN and CDR2 is SVGIG (reference sequence). V gave up 2 bases and J gave up 7 bases, with 11 bases separating them. This CDR3 contains 12 residues.

CDR3 bases: TGCAGCGTTGGGGCAGGGGGAACTGAAGCTTTCTTT. Translated: CSVGAGGTEAFF. The J gene is TRBJ1-1, the V gene TRBV29-1, with TRBD1 matching over 7 bases. Germline V gene sequence: CDR1 SQVTM, CDR2 ANQGSEA. The CDR3 runs 12 residues. The junction had 4 bases not matched to a gene; V was cut back by 4 bases and J by 5 bases.